A single sample is the source of the 12 T cell receptor beta chains below, sequenced in a study of blood T cell repertoires in COVID-19. Repertoires were generated with immunoSEQ multiplex PCR, while TCRdb's copy carries only in-frame clones and drops some. The sample includes approximately 180,000 clones, 75% to 90% of them seen just once. The sequenced sample was peripheral blood. These receptor sequences come from a man between 60 and 75 years old with acute or convalescent COVID-19.

As to this clone: Compared with germline, one end of the junction differs, possibly owing to a read error. The chain recombines TRBV7-9 with TRBJ2-5; TRBD2 agrees at 10 bases. Germline-derived CDR1 and CDR2 are SEHNR and FQNEAQ (reference sequence). The CDR3 is made up of 17 amino acids. This CDR3 reads CASSLSLAGETQGTQYF. CDR3 coding DNA: TGTGCCAGCAGCTTATCCCTAGCGGGGGAAACCCAAGGGACCCAGTACTTC.

This clone was observed a handful of times. V gene TRBV3-1 (or the pseudogene TRBV3-2) combines with J gene TRBJ1-2; D uncertain. The CDR3 runs to 13 residues. CDR1 and CDR2 from the germline V gene are LGHDT and YNNKEL (reference sequence). The germline V and J ends were trimmed by 4 bases and 0 bases, with 6 bases remaining between them. Written as DNA, the CDR3 is TGTGCCAGCAGCCCAACAGCTAACTATGGCTACACCTTC. The encoded protein is CASSPTANYGYTF.

The V call is TRBV18, the J call TRBJ2-1; 10 bases agree with TRBD2. This CDR3 spans 15 amino acids. Germline assignment: CDR1 KGHSH and CDR2 LQKENI. V was pared by 3 bases and J by 12 bases, with 11 bases of the junction left unmatched. The CDR3 loop reads CASSPGLAEIKGQFF. The CDR3, as DNA: TGTGCCAGCTCACCCGGACTAGCGGAAATAAAGGGGCAGTTCTTC.

The chain links TRBV5-1 to TRBJ2-6; TRBD2 matches 7 bases. This CDR3 region has 16 residues. The germline CDR1 and CDR2 sequences are SGHRS and YFSETQ. The ends lost 0 bases at V and 2 bases at J; junction bases unmatched: 2. Here the CDR3 reads CASSLDRGAGANVLTF. The CDR3 nucleotides read TGCGCCAGCAGCTTGGATCGGGGGGCTGGGGCCAACGTCCTGACTTTC.

V and J are TRBV18 and TRBJ1-5; D remains unclear. This CDR3 region has 16 residues. CDR1 is KGHSH, CDR2 LQKENI, per germline. V dropped 6 bases and J dropped 7 bases, with 22 bases sitting between them. The CDR3 DNA reads as TGTGCCAGCTCTTCCTCGGCACAGACGGTTTACCAGCCCCAGCATTTT. Residues: CASSSSAQTVYQPQHF. Variable domain in full (rest from reference TRBV18 and TRBJ1-5): NAGVMQNPRHLVRRRGQEARLRCSPMKGHSHVYWYRQLPEEGLKFMVYLQKENIIDESGMPKERFSAEFPKEGPSILRIQQVVRGDSAAYFCASSSSAQTVYQPQHFGDGTRLSIL.

This chain connects TRBV11-2 to TRBJ2-7; D is possibly TRBD2 (6 bases). Per germline, CDR1 SGHAT and CDR2 FQNNGV. This CDR3 contains 18 residues. V was shortened by 2 bases and J by 1 base, with 21 bases between the two germline ends. The CDR3 here is CASSLSYSVEGRSYEQYF. The CDR3 DNA reads TGTGCCAGCAGCTTATCTTATTCGGTGGAGGGCAGGTCCTACGAGCAGTACTTC.

The chain carries TRBV6-4 and TRBJ2-1; D is perhaps TRBD1 (6 bases). The CDR3 runs to 15 residues. Germline assignment: CDR1 MRHNA and CDR2 SNTAGT. Trimming removed 6 bases at V and 3 bases at J, with 15 bases between. The CDR3, as DNA: TGTGCCAGCAGCCACGAACAGGGTAGCTACAATGAGCAGTTCTTC. Translating gives CASSHEQGSYNEQFF.

The chain combines TRBV7-9 with TRBJ2-6, with D unresolved. Deletions cut 1 base from V and 0 bases from J, with 10 bases between. Germline V gives CDR1 SEHNR, CDR2 FQNEAQ (reference sequence). The CDR3 runs 17 residues. CDR3 amino acids: CASSLGQVVSGANVLTF. In DNA form, the CDR3 reads TGTGCCAGCAGCTTAGGACAAGTAGTCTCTGGGGCCAACGTCCTGACTTTC.

CDR3 protein: CASSYSGTGGNYGYTF. The CDR3 DNA follows: TGTGCCAGCAGTTACTCGGGAACAGGGGGCAACTATGGCTACACCTTC. The chain is built from TRBV6-5 and TRBJ1-2; 9 bases are shared with TRBD1. Trimming cost V 0 bases and J 2 bases; bases outside gene matches: 4. This CDR3 is 16 amino acids long. Germline V gives CDR1 MNHEY, CDR2 SVGAGI.

V and J are TRBV28 and TRBJ1-1; the D is unclear. Between the trimmed V and J ends, which lost 7 bases and 0 bases, there was a span of 15 bases. This CDR3 is built from 15 residues. Germline V gene lookup returns CDR1 MDHEN and CDR2 SYDVKM. The DNA for the CDR3 is TGTGCCAGCATCTCCCGGCGGAACATGAACACTGAAGCTTTCTTT. This translates into CASISRRNMNTEAFF.

This clone was seen more than once but under ten times. V is TRBV30 and J is TRBJ2-3, with D possibly being TRBD1 (6 bases). CDR1 GTSNPN and CDR2 SVGIG come from the germline V gene (reference sequence). This CDR3 is built from 20 residues. V was clipped by 1 base and J by 4 bases, with 30 bases between them. The CDR3 loop reads CAWSGPPGVFVDFAADTQYF. CDR3 bases: TGTGCCTGGAGTGGACCCCCAGGGGTTTTCGTCGACTTTGCCGCAGATACGCAGTATTTT.

The rearrangement uses TRBV27 and TRBJ2-3; 7 bases map to TRBD2. Germline-derived CDR1 and CDR2 are MNHEY and SMNVEV (reference sequence). The J segment lost 8 bases and the V segment lost 6 bases, leaving 5 bases of the junction unmatched. The CDR3 is 12 residues long. The CDR3 region has the DNA TGTGCCAGCAGCAGGACTAGTACTACGCAGTATTTT. This sequence encodes CASSRTSTTQYF.